The entry that follows covers one T cell receptor (beta chain) sequence. Its matching antigen is unknown. CDR1 is SGHNT, CDR2 YYREEE, per germline (reference sequence). Trimming shortened V by 4 bases and J by 1 base, and 12 bases separated the two germline ends. CDR3 length equals 14 residues. The PCR had 60 Vbeta and 13 Jbeta primers. Here immunoSEQ multiplex PCR was the method, and the copy in TCRdb shows in-frame clones only, minus some. The data show tens of thousands of clones, with about two thirds seen just once and around 12% held by the top ten. The data stem from a study of cytomegalovirus exposure and HLA in healthy donors. General study findings and limits: The study carried out a later analysis of TCR beta sequences. It associated some 17,000 of them with specific HLA alleles at a false discovery rate of 0.05. What was likely a sequencing artifact was a cluster of highly shared sequence variants.

The sample consisted of PBMCs. The chain is built from TRBV5-4 and TRBJ2-7; D may be TRBD1 (6 bases). This clonotype was obtained from a man between 60 and 70 years old in good health and CMV-seropositive. DNA for the CDR3: TGTGCCAGCAGCACCAAGACAGGTTCCTACGAGCAGTACTTC. This gives the protein CASSTKTGSYEQYF.